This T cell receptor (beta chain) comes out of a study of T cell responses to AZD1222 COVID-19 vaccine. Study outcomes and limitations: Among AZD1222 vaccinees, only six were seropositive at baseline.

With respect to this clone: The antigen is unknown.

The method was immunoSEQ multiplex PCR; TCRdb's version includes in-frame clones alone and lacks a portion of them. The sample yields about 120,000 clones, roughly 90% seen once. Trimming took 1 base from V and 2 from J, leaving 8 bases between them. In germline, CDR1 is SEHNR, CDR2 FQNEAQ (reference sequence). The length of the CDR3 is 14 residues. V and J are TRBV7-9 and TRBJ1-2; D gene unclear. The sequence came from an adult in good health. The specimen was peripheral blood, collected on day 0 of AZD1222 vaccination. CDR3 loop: CASSLEVLNYGYTF. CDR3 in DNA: TGTGCCAGCAGCTTAGAGGTGCTGAACTATGGCTACACCTTC.